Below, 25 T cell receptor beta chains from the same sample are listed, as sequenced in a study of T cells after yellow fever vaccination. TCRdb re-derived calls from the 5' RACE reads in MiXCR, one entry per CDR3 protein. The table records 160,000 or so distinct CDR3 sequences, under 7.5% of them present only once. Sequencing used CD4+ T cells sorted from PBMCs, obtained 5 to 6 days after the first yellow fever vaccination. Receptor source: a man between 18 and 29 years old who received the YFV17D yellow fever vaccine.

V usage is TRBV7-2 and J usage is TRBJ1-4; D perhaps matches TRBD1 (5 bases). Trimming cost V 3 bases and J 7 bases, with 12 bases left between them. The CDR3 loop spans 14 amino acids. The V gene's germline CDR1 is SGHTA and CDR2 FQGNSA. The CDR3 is CASSFSGPGEKLFF. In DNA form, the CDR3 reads TGTGCCAGCAGCTTTTCAGGGCCGGGTGAAAAACTGTTTTTT.

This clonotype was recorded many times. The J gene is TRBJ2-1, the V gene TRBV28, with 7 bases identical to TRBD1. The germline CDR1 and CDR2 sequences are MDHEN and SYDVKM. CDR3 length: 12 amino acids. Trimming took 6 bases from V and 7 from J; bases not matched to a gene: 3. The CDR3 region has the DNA TGTGCCAGCAGAGGGACAGTAAATGAGCAGTTCTTC. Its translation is CASRGTVNEQFF.

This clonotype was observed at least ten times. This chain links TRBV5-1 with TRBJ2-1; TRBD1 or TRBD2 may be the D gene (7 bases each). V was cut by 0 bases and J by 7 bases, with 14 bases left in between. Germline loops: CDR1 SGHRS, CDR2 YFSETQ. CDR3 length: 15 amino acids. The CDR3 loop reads CASSLEGAGENEQFF. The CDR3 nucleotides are TGCGCCAGCAGCTTGGAGGGGGCGGGGGAAAATGAGCAGTTCTTC.

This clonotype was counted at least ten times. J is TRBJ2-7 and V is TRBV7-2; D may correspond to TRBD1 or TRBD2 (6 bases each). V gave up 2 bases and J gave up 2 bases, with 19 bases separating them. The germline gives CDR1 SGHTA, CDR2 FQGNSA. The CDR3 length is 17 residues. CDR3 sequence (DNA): TGTGCCAGCAGCTTACTCGGTCCGGGGGCCTCAACCTACGAGCAGTACTTC. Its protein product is CASSLLGPGASTYEQYF.

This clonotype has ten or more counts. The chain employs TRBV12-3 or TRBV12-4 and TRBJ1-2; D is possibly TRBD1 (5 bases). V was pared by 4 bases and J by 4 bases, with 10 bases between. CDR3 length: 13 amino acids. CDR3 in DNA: TGTGCCAGCAGTTCTGACAGCTTCTATGGCTACACCTTC. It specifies CASSSDSFYGYTF.

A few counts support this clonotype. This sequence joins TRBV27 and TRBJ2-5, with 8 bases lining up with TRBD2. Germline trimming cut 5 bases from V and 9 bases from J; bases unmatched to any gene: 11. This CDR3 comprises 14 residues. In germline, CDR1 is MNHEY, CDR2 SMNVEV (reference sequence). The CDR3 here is CASSARGGPEAQYF. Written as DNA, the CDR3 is TGTGCCAGCAGTGCCCGGGGGGGGCCTGAGGCCCAGTACTTC.

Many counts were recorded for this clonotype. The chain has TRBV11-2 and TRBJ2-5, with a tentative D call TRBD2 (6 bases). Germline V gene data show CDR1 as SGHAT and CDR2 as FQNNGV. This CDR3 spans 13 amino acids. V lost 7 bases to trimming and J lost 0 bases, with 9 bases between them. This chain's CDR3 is CASNLAHQETQYF. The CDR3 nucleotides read TGTGCCAGCAATCTAGCGCACCAAGAGACCCAGTACTTC.

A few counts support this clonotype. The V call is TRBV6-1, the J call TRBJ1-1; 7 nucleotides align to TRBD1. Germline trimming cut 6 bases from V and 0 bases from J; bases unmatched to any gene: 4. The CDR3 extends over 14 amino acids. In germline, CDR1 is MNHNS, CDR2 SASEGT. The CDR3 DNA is TGTGCCAGCAGGCAAGACAGGGTGAACACTGAAGCTTTCTTT. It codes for CASRQDRVNTEAFF.

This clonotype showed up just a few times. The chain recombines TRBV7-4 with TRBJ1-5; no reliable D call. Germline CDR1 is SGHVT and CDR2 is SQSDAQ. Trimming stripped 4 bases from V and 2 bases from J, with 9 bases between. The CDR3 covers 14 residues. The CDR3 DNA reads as TGTGCCAGCAGCTCATGGACGGGCAATCAGCCCCAGCATTTT. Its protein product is CASSSWTGNQPQHF.

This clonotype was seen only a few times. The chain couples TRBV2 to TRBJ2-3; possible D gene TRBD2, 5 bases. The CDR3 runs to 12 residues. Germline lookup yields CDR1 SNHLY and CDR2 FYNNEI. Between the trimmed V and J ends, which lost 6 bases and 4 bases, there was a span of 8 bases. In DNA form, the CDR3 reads TGTGCCAGCAGAGCTAGCTCAGATACGCAGTATTTT. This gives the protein CASRASSDTQYF.

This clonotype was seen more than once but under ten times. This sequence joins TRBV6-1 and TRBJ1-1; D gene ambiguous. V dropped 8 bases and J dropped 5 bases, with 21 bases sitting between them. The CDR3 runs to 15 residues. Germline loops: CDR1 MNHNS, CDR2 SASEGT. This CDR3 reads CASSSPWESRTEAFF. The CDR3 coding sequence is TGTGCCAGCTCCTCTCCGTGGGAGTCTCGAACTGAAGCTTTCTTT.

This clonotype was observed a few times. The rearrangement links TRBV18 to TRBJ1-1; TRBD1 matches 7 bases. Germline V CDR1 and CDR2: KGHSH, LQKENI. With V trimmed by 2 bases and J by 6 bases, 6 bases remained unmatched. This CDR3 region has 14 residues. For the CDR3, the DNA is TGTGCCAGCTCACCATCGGGACAGTTGTCTGAAGCTTTCTTT. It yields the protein CASSPSGQLSEAFF.

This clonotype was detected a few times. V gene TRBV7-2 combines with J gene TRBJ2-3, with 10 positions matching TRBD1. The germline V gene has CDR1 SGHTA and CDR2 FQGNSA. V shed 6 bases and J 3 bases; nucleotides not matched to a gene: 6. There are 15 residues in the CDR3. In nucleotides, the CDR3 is TGTGCCAGCAGTATCGGACAGGGGGGGACAGATACGCAGTATTTT. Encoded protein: CASSIGQGGTDTQYF.

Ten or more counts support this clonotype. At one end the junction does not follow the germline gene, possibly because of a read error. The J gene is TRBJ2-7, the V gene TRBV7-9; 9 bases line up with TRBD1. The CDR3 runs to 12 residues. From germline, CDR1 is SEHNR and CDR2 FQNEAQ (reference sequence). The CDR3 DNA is TGTGCCAGCAGCGCAACAGGGGGCGCACGGGACTTC. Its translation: CASSATGGARDF.

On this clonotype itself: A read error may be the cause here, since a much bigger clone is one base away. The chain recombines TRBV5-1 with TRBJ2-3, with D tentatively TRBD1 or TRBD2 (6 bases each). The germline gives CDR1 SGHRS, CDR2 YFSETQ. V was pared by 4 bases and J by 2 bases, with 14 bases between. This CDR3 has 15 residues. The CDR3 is CASSPTRGPTDTQYF. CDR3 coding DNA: TGCGCCAGCAGCCCTACTCGGGGGCCCACAGATACGCAGTATTTT.

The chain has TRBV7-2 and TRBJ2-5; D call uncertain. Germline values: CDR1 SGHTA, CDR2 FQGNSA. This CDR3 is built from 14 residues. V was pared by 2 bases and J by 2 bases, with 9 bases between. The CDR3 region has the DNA TGTGCCAGCAGCTTAAGGTATCGGCAAGAGACCCAGTACTTC. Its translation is CASSLRYRQETQYF. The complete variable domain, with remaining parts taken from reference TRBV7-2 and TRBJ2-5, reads GAGVSQSPSNKVTEKGKDVELRCDPISGHTALYWYRQSLGQGLEFLIYFQGNSAPDKSGLPSDRFSAERTGGSVSTLTIQRTQQEDSAVYLCASSLRYRQETQYFGPGTRLLVL.

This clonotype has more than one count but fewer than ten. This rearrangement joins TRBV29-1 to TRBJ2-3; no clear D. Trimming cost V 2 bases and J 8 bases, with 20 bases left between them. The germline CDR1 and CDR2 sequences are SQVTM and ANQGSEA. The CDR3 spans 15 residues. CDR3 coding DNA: TGCAGCGTTGAATATAGTGATTTCGTTTTTGGTACGCAGTATTTT. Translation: CSVEYSDFVFGTQYF.

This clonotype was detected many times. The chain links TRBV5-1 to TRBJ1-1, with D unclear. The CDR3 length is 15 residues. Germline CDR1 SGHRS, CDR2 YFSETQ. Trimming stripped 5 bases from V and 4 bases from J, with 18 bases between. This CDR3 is CASSSLPDTATEAFF. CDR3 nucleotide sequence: TGCGCCAGCAGTTCTCTCCCTGACACAGCCACTGAAGCTTTCTTT.

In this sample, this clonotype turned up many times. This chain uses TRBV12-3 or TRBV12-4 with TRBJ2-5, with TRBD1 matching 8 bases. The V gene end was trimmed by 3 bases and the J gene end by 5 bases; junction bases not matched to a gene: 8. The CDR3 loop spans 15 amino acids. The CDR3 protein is CASSFEGRGHETQYF. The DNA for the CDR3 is TGTGCCAGCAGTTTCGAGGGCAGGGGGCATGAGACCCAGTACTTC.

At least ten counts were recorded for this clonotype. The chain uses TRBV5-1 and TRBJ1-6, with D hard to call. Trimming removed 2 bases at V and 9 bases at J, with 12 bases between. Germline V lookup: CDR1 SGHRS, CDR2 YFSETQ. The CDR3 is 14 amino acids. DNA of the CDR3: TGCGCCAGCAGCTTTCCCGGGGAAAGTTCACCCCTCCACTTT. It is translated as CASSFPGESSPLHF.

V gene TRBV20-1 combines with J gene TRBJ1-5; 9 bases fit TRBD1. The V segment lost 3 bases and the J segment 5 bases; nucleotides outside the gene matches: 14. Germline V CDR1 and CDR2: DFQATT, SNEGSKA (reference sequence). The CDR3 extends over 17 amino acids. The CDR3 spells CSARADGQGFRYQPQHF. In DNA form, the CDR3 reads TGCAGTGCTAGGGCGGACGGACAGGGGTTCAGATATCAGCCCCAGCATTTT.

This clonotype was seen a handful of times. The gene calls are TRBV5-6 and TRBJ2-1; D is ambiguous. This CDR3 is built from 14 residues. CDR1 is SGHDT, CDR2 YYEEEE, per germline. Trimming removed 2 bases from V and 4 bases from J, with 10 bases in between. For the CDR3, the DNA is TGTGCCAGCAGCTTCACCGCCAATTACAATGAGCAGTTCTTC. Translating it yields CASSFTANYNEQFF.

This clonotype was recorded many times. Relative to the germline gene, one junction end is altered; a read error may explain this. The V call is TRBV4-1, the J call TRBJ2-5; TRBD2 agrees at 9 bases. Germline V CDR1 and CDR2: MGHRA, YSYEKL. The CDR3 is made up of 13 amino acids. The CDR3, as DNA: TGCGCCAGCAGCCCCTTACGGGGTGCGGGGGGGCATTTC. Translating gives CASSPLRGAGGHF.

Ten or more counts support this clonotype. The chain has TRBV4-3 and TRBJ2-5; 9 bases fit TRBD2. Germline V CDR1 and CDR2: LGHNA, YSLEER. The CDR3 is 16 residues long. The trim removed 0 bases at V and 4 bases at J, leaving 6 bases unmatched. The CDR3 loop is CASSQEVRGGAETQYF. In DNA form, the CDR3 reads TGCGCCAGCAGCCAAGAGGTGCGGGGGGGCGCAGAGACCCAGTACTTC.

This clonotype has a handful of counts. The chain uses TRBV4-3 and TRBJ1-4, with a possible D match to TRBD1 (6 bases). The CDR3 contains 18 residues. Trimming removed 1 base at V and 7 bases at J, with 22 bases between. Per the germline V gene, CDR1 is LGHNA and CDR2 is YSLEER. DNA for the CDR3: TGCGCCAGCAGCCAAGCCATGACATATCGCAGGGGCGGTGAAAAACTGTTTTTT. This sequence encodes CASSQAMTYRRGGEKLFF.